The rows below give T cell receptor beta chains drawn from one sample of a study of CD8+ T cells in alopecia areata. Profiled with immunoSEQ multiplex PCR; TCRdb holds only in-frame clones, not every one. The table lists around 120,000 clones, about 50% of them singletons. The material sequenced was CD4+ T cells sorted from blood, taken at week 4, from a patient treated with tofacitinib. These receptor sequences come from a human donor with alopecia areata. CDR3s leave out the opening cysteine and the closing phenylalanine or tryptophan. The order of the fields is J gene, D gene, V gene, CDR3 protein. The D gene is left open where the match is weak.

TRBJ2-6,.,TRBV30,AWKATSGANVLT
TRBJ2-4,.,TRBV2,ASRTTQNIQY
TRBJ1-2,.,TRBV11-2,ASSGSSIGSYT
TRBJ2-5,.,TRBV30,ALRRGTQETQY
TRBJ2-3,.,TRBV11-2,ASSLDGAITDTQY
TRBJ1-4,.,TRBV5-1,ASSLSTGRTTNEKLF
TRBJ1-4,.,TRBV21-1,ASSNPPGHTTRGPNEKLF
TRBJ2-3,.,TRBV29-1,SVVKGARADTQY
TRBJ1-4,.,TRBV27,ASSSPGVEEKLF
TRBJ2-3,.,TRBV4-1,ASSQGADTQY
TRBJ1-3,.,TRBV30,RADTIY
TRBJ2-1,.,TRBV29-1,SVLDGPYNEQF
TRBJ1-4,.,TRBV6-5,ASKWGEKLF
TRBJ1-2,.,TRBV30,AWSERQAFYGYT
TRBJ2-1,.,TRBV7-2,ASSQRDGSYNEQF
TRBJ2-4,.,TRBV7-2,ASSPLKLAKNIQY
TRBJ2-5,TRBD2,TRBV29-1,SVDGRAETQY
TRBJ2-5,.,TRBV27,ASSLSGLETQY
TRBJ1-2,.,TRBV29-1,SVEGQVGYGYT
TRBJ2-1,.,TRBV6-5,ASSYGQADRYNEQF
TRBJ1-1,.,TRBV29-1,SVRQGNTEAF
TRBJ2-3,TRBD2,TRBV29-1,SVVLAGITDTQY
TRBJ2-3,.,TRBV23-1,ASSQVASTQY
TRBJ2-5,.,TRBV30,AWGTLQRSQY
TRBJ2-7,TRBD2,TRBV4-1,ASSQEEIAGSSYEQY
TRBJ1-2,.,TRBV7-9,ASSFEVGRHT
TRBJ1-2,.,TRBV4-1,ASFMPTDTGLNYGYT
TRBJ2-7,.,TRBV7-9,ASSTSATPEQY
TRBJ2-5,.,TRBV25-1,ASSMLETQY